The 27 T cell receptor beta chains given below trace back to one sample, sequenced in a study of blood T cell repertoires in COVID-19. Assay: immunoSEQ multiplex PCR; the TCRdb copy retains only in-frame clones and omits some. The sample lists around 160,000 clones; around 82% were seen once. The specimen was peripheral blood. The receptor set was obtained from a man aged 55 to 69 with active or convalescent COVID-19.

This rearrangement joins TRBV5-1 to TRBJ2-7, with 10 positions matching TRBD1. CDR1 SGHRS and CDR2 YFSETQ come from the germline V gene. The CDR3 runs 14 residues. After removal of 7 bases from V and 2 bases from J, the junction contained 6 bases not matched to a gene. Written as DNA, the CDR3 is TGCGCCAGCCAATGGACAGGGGGGACCTACGAGCAGTACTTC. Its protein is CASQWTGGTYEQYF. Together with reference TRBV5-1 and TRBJ2-7, the CDR3 gives the full variable domain: KAGVTQTPRYLIKTRGQQVTLSCSPISGHRSVSWYQQTPGQGLQFLFEYFSETQRNKGNFPGRFSGRQFSNSRSEMNVSTLELGDSALYLCASQWTGGTYEQYFGPGTRLTVT.

This clone was counted a few times. CDR3 coding DNA: TGTGCCACCGGGACTAGCGGGAGCGGGGAGCAGTTCTTC. Translating it yields CATGTSGSGEQFF. The chain joins TRBV28 to TRBJ2-1, with 14 bases fitting TRBD2. The CDR3 is 13 residues long. V was clipped by 10 bases and J by 10 bases; unmatched bases: 6. The germline V gene encodes CDR1 MDHEN and CDR2 SYDVKM.

In the case of this clone: The germline gene is not matched at one end of the junction; a read error may be the cause. This chain connects TRBV7-3 to TRBJ1-6; the match to TRBD1 covers 7 bases. The CDR3 spans 14 residues. Germline CDR1 and CDR2: SGHTA and FQGTGA. The CDR3 DNA reads as TGTGCCAGCAGCGTAACAGGGGATAATTCACCCCTCCACTTT. It translates to CASSVTGDNSPLHF.

This clone was observed once. J is TRBJ1-2 and V is TRBV5-1; D gene unclear. Germline-derived CDR1 and CDR2 are SGHRS and YFSETQ. The CDR3 totals 15 residues. Trimming stripped 4 bases from V and 4 bases from J, with 17 bases between. CDR3 sequence (DNA): TGCGCCAGCAGCCCGGCCGGGGAGAGCCTCTATGGCTACACCTTC. It yields the protein CASSPAGESLYGYTF.

The chain carries TRBV15 and TRBJ2-5; 10 nucleotides agree with TRBD1. The CDR3 extends over 19 amino acids. The ends lost 5 bases at V and 2 bases at J; junction bases unmatched: 17. Per germline, CDR1 LNHNV and CDR2 YYDKDF (reference sequence). Written as DNA, the CDR3 is TGTGCCACCAGCGTCCACTTCCCGGGACAGGGGTCTCTACAAGAGACCCAGTACTTC. Its protein is CATSVHFPGQGSLQETQYF.

The chain couples TRBV11-2 to TRBJ2-5; D perhaps matches TRBD1 (5 bases). The CDR3 is 13 amino acids. Per germline, CDR1 SGHAT and CDR2 FQNNGV. V lost 1 base to trimming and J lost 3 bases, with 6 bases between them. Written as DNA, the CDR3 is TGTGCCAGCAGCTTAGGGGGCAAAGAGACCCAGTACTTC. Encoded protein: CASSLGGKETQYF. The full variable domain, in which reference TRBV11-2 and TRBJ2-5 provide the parts outside the CDR3, is EAGVAQSPRYKIIEKRQSVAFWCNPISGHATLYWYQQILGQGPKLLIQFQNNGVVDDSQLPKDRFSAERLKGVDSTLKIQPAKLEDSAVYLCASSLGGKETQYFGPGTRLLVL.

The V and J genes are TRBV10-3 and TRBJ1-1; tentative D call: TRBD1 (6 bases). This CDR3 comprises 14 residues. Trimming stripped 8 bases from V and 3 bases from J, with 16 bases between. CDR1 and CDR2 (germline): ENHRY, SYGVKD. Here the CDR3 reads CAIAQRPGDTEAFF. The CDR3 DNA reads as TGTGCCATCGCACAGCGGCCAGGGGACACTGAAGCTTTCTTT.

The chain uses TRBV19 and TRBJ2-3, with D tentatively TRBD1 (6 bases). The CDR3 spans 14 residues. Germline CDR1 reads LNHDA; CDR2 reads SQIVND (reference sequence). Between the trimmed V and J ends, which lost 5 bases and 1 base, there was a span of 10 bases. The CDR3 sequence: CASSSQGGTDTQYF. The DNA for the CDR3 is TGTGCCAGTAGTTCACAGGGTGGCACAGATACGCAGTATTTT.

In its sample, this clone was seen once. The V call is TRBV29-1, the J call TRBJ2-3, with D possibly matching TRBD2 (6 bases). Per germline, CDR1 SQVTM and CDR2 ANQGSEA. V gave up 3 bases and J gave up 6 bases, with 13 bases separating them. This CDR3 is built from 13 residues. Here the CDR3 DNA reads TGCAGCGTTGAGGGGACTGCCGGCGATACGCAGTATTTT. Translation: CSVEGTAGDTQYF.

The chain has TRBV30 and TRBJ1-5, with TRBD1 matching over 7 bases. CDR3 length: 14 amino acids. V lost 5 bases to trimming and J lost 7 bases; unmatched junction nucleotides: 11. The germline V gene has CDR1 GTSNPN and CDR2 SVGIG (reference sequence). CDR3 coding DNA: TGTGCCTGGGATCATAGGGGGCAGGGCCAGCCCCAGCATTTT. Encoded protein: CAWDHRGQGQPQHF.

This chain connects TRBV2 to TRBJ1-6, with D unclear. The germline CDR1 and CDR2 sequences are SNHLY and FYNNEI. The ends were cut back, 4 bases at V and 8 bases at J, with 9 bases in the middle. The CDR3 contains 13 residues. Here the CDR3 DNA reads TGTGCCAGCAGTGTTGGCAGCGATTCACCCCTCCACTTT. This encodes CASSVGSDSPLHF. Full variable domain (outside the CDR3, taken from reference TRBV2 and TRBJ1-6): EPEVTQTPSHQVTQMGQEVILRCVPISNHLYFYWYRQILGQKVEFLVSFYNNEISEKSEIFDDQFSVERPDGSNFTLKIRSTKLEDSAMYFCASSVGSDSPLHFGNGTRLTVT.

The V call is TRBV2, the J call TRBJ2-5; perhaps TRBD2 as D (7 bases). CDR3 length: 15 residues. Trimming removed 4 bases from V and 4 bases from J, with 16 bases in between. Germline CDR1 SNHLY, CDR2 FYNNEI. The CDR3 bases are TGTGCCAGCAGTGCTGATCGGGGGGACACAGAGACCCAGTACTTC. It encodes CASSADRGDTETQYF.

This clone was seen only a few times. The chain uses TRBV5-4 and TRBJ2-7, with 8 bases that match TRBD1. The CDR3 covers 15 residues. Germline V gene lookup returns CDR1 SGHNT and CDR2 YYREEE (reference sequence). Trimming cost V 4 bases and J 2 bases; bases outside gene matches: 8. In DNA form, the CDR3 reads TGTGCCAGCAGCCAAAGACAGGGGCTAACCTACGAGCAGTACTTC. Translation: CASSQRQGLTYEQYF.

The chain couples TRBV9 to TRBJ2-3, with 8 positions matching TRBD2. J gave up 5 bases and V 1 base, and 9 bases lay outside the gene matches. CDR3 length: 16 residues. CDR1 and CDR2 from the germline V gene are SGDLS and YYNGEE. The CDR3 region is CASSVNGRALQDTQYF. The CDR3 nucleotides read TGTGCCAGCAGCGTAAACGGGAGGGCCCTGCAAGATACGCAGTATTTT.

In this sample, this clone turned up once. The rearrangement links TRBV5-4 to TRBJ2-1; the match to TRBD1 covers 8 bases. J lost 6 bases, V lost 0 bases, and 5 bases had no gene match. The germline V gene encodes CDR1 SGHNT and CDR2 YYREEE (reference sequence). The CDR3 sequence is 15 residues long. CDR3 residues: CASSLVRTGFNEQFF. As DNA, the CDR3 is TGTGCCAGCAGCTTGGTACGGACAGGGTTCAATGAGCAGTTCTTC.

The chain carries TRBV6-1 and TRBJ1-4, with TRBD1 identical over 7 bases. Trimming cost V 3 bases and J 3 bases; bases outside gene matches: 7. The CDR3 spans 16 residues. Germline CDR1 MNHNS, CDR2 SASEGT. In nucleotides, the CDR3 is TGTGCCAGCAGTGACAGCCAGACAGGGTCTAATGAAAAACTGTTTTTT. Translation: CASSDSQTGSNEKLFF.

This chain joins TRBV7-3 and TRBJ1-1, with a weak D call TRBD1 (6 bases). In germline, CDR1 is SGHTA, CDR2 FQGTGA. V lost 5 bases and J lost 4, with 11 bases in between. This CDR3 comprises 13 residues. CDR3 DNA: TGTGCCAGCAGCCCACAGGGCGGCACTGAAGCTTTCTTT. Residues: CASSPQGGTEAFF.

The CDR3, as DNA: TGCAAGTGGGGCGAGCAGTTCTTC. It encodes CKWGEQFF. The chain is built from TRBV20-1 and TRBJ2-1; D is perhaps TRBD1 (5 bases). Germline CDR1 DFQATT, CDR2 SNEGSKA (reference sequence). The CDR3 spans 8 residues.

V usage is TRBV3-1 (or the pseudogene TRBV3-2) and J usage is TRBJ2-6; D is possibly TRBD1 (6 bases). Germline CDR1 LGHDT, CDR2 YNNKEL (reference sequence). V was trimmed by 0 bases and J by 2 bases, leaving 14 bases between them. The CDR3 is 18 amino acids. The chain's CDR3 is CASSQDLVQGPGANVLTF. In DNA, the CDR3 is TGTGCCAGCAGCCAAGATCTCGTACAGGGACCTGGGGCCAACGTCCTGACTTTC.

The chain joins TRBV4-3 to TRBJ2-5; TRBD2 agrees at 14 bases. After removal of 3 bases from V and 4 bases from J, the junction contained 7 bases not matched to a gene. The CDR3 is made up of 17 amino acids. From germline, CDR1 is LGHNA and CDR2 YSLEER. For the CDR3, the DNA is TGCGCCAGCAGCCAGACTAGCGGGAGGGCCCTCGGAGAGACCCAGTACTTC. Encoded protein: CASSQTSGRALGETQYF.

This chain links TRBV19 with TRBJ2-7; the match to TRBD2 covers 10 bases. Germline V CDR1 and CDR2: LNHDA, SQIVND (reference sequence). This CDR3 contains 15 residues. V trimming: 11 bases; J trimming: 3 bases; junction bases outside the gene matches: 13. CDR3 residues: CASCRGAGGIYEQYF. The CDR3 nucleotides are TGTGCCTCTTGTAGGGGAGCGGGAGGGATCTACGAGCAGTACTTC. The full variable domain, in which reference TRBV19 and TRBJ2-7 provide the parts outside the CDR3, is DGGITQSPKYLFRKEGQNVTLSCEQNLNHDAMYWYRQDPGQGLRLIYYSQIVNDFQKGDIAEGYSVSREKKESFPLTVTSAQKNPTAFYLCASCRGAGGIYEQYFGPGTRLTVT.

The chain uses TRBV9 and TRBJ2-1; D remains unclear. V gave up 4 bases and J gave up 8 bases, with 16 bases separating them. Germline V CDR1 and CDR2: SGDLS, YYNGEE. CDR3 length equals 14 residues. In nucleotides, the CDR3 is TGTGCCAGCAGCCCCACCTCGGCTAGTGATGAGCAGTTCTTC. Protein sequence: CASSPTSASDEQFF.

This clone was observed a few times. The CDR3 loop reads CASGRPNEQFF. The CDR3 coding sequence is TGTGCCAGCGGGAGGCCCAATGAGCAGTTCTTC. This sequence joins TRBV28 and TRBJ2-1, with a tentative D call TRBD2 (6 bases). CDR3 length: 11 amino acids. Trimming stripped 8 bases from V and 6 bases from J, with 8 bases between. The germline CDR1 and CDR2 sequences are MDHEN and SYDVKM. The variable domain in full, completed from reference TRBV28 and TRBJ2-1, reads DVKVTQSSRYLVKRTGEKVFLECVQDMDHENMFWYRQDPGLGLRLIYFSYDVKMKEKGDIPEGYSVSREKKERFSLILESASTNQTSMYLCASGRPNEQFFGPGTRLTVL.

The rearrangement joins TRBV2 to TRBJ1-1; D is uncertain. Germline values: CDR1 SNHLY, CDR2 FYNNEI. V lost 1 base to trimming and J lost 3 bases, with 9 bases between them. The CDR3 extends over 14 amino acids. DNA for the CDR3: TGTGCCAGCAGTGAAGGTAATCCTGACACTGAAGCTTTCTTT. Translating gives CASSEGNPDTEAFF.

J is TRBJ1-2 and V is TRBV5-4; 7 nucleotides line up with TRBD1. Per the germline V gene, CDR1 is SGHNT and CDR2 is YYREEE (reference sequence). The CDR3 covers 16 residues. The V gene end was trimmed by 2 bases and the J gene end by 1 base; junction bases not matched to a gene: 8. CDR3 sequence (DNA): TGTGCCAGCAGCTTTTTAGGACAGGAGTTTAACTATGGCTACACCTTC. Its protein product is CASSFLGQEFNYGYTF. The full variable domain, in which reference TRBV5-4 and TRBJ1-2 provide the parts outside the CDR3, is ETGVTQSPTHLIKTRGQQVTLRCSSQSGHNTVSWYQQALGQGPQFIFQYYREEENGRGNFPPRFSGLQFPNYSSELNVNALELDDSALYLCASSFLGQEFNYGYTFGSGTRLTVV.

V is TRBV19 and J is TRBJ2-7; 7 bases fit TRBD1. The CDR3 extends over 16 amino acids. V lost 5 bases, J lost 3 bases, and 13 bases stayed unmatched. In germline, CDR1 is LNHDA, CDR2 SQIVND (reference sequence). The CDR3 DNA reads TGTGCCAGTAGTGCCCGACAGGGCGGTTCGGTCTACGAGCAGTACTTC. Its translation is CASSARQGGSVYEQYF.

The V and J genes are TRBV30 and TRBJ2-5, with TRBD2 matching over 7 bases. CDR3 length equals 16 residues. J lost 5 bases, V lost 4 bases, and 16 bases had no gene match. Per germline, CDR1 GTSNPN and CDR2 SVGIG (reference sequence). The CDR3 loop is CAWTRTEAGVGETQYF. The CDR3 DNA follows: TGTGCCTGGACCCGGACGGAGGCGGGAGTGGGGGAGACCCAGTACTTC.